This T cell receptor (beta chain) is drawn from a study of T cell repertoires in cytomegalovirus infection. Study-wide background: Evidence of both CMV infection and a matching HLA type came from public TCR beta signatures.

For this clonotype: Its cognate antigen is unknown.

The CDR3 is 17 amino acids. V shed 5 bases and J shed 5 bases, with 19 bases lying between them. The germline V gene has CDR1 SGHVS and CDR2 FNYEAQ. Study outcomes and limitations: HLA-C-restricted, CMV-specific TCR beta clonotypes were dominant ex vivo. Individuals carrying CMV plus the relevant HLA were identified by cumulative frequency of public TCR beta families.

TCRdb re-derived calls from the reads in MiXCR, one entry per CDR3 protein. The sample has over 95,000 distinct CDR3 sequences; 30% are singletons. The chain combines TRBV7-6 with TRBJ1-6; TRBD1 might be the D (6 bases). Sequenced material: CD8+ T cells from cultured PBMCs, taken from culture after CMV antigen stimulation. This receptor was taken from a human donor in good health (CMV status not recorded). Some clones in this sample may be carry-over from other donors' samples. This CDR3 reads CASSRGGPDSNNSPLHF. The CDR3 region has the DNA TGTGCCAGCAGCCGGGGGGGTCCGGACAGTAATAATTCACCCCTCCACTTT. The full variable domain, completed using reference TRBV7-6 and TRBJ1-6, is GAGVSQSPRYKVTKRGQDVALRCDPISGHVSLYWYRQALGQGPEFLTYFNYEAQQDKSGLPNDRFSAERPEGSISTLTIQRTEQRDSAMYRCASSRGGPDSNNSPLHFGNGTRLTVT.